These T cell receptor beta chains were read from a single sample in a study of T cells after yellow fever vaccination. Each CDR3 protein is one row after TCRdb ran MiXCR on the 5' RACE reads. Of 300,000 or so distinct CDR3 sequences detected, roughly 13% appear once; the ten largest clones hold about 0.51%. Specimen: CD4+ T cells sorted from PBMCs, collected 45 days after the yellow fever booster vaccination. The receptors were sampled from a man aged 25 to 45 who received the YFV17D yellow fever vaccine. CDR3s leave out the opening cysteine and the closing phenylalanine or tryptophan.

v_call | cdr3_aa
TRBV7-8 | ASSFGTRTYEQY
TRBV7-2 | ASSLGGLTYEQY
TRBV7-2 | ASSFGPTDTQY
TRBV4-3 | ASSQGLAGVYEQY
TRBV20-1 | RASRGLAGGNEQF
TRBV7-2 | ASSLVPGNGYT
TRBV12-3/TRBV12-4 | ASSKTGHNEQF
TRBV5-6 | ASSLGSASEQF
TRBV10-3 | AIGFSGMSSNEQF
TRBV5-1 | ASSLEPGTSSYNEQF
TRBV15 | ATINVGLSDTQY
TRBV20-1 | SAGQGVGNQPQH
TRBV20-1 | SAFPRGQETQY
TRBV12-3/TRBV12-4 | ASSAPGVSSYEQY
TRBV7-8 | ASSFLVGERGPGNEQF
TRBV21-1 | ASSKGHRDSENTGELF
TRBV6-1 | ASRPTGTGYHNEQF
TRBV24-1 | ATSEGGRAPDTQY
TRBV10-3 | AISASNTEAF
TRBV4-2 | ASSQRPLAAGDTQY
TRBV3-1 | ASSHSGLAGSYNEQF
TRBV18 | ASSPEIGTTEAF
TRBV7-2 | ASSVSSGRLPYEQY
TRBV15 | ATSRGGTGGVETQY
TRBV5-1 | ASSLTDRGNTEAF
TRBV3-1 | ASSQTSGRAYEQF
TRBV4-3 | ASSRDPVKATLNYNEQF
TRBV24-1 | ATSSTRSSYNEQF
TRBV15 | ATNRGGAHEKLF
TRBV14 | ASSQAGATISWEQF
TRBV4-2 | ASSQVKKLSGANVLT
TRBV7-2 | ASSSAGTTYNEQF
TRBV5-1 | ASTAGLPGTDTQY
TRBV21-1 | ASSKSRWEASTDTQY
TRBV7-2 | ASSSGTGRDYGYT
TRBV20-1 | SARETARTEAF
TRBV23-1 | ASSRGFHPKETQY
TRBV29-1 | ATGDISYT